This T cell receptor (beta chain) was sequenced for a study of tumor and adjacent non-tumor tissue in lung cancer. Study information: Histology: about a dozen adenocarcinoma, a couple of squamous cell carcinoma, 1 small cell lung cancer.

To note about this clonotype: Given a much more abundant clone one base away, this may be a read error.

Germline CDR1 SGHAT, CDR2 FQNNGV. The CDR3 is made up of 13 amino acids. This sample's RNA came from whole unsorted tissue. TCRbeta libraries were built with three rounds of nested PCR, modified from ARM-PCR. TCRdb re-analysed the multiplex PCR reads in MiXCR, keeping a single row per CDR3 protein. This sample has about 66,000 distinct CDR3 sequences, with around three quarters found just once. This receptor was identified in a man in his fifties or sixties with non-small cell lung cancer. What was sequenced was lung tumor tissue. The chain recombines TRBV11-2 with TRBJ2-2; perhaps TRBD2 as D (5 bases). The CDR3, as DNA: TGTGCCAGGAGCTTTAACGCGGGCGGGGAGCTGTTTTTT. It is translated as CARSFNAGGELFF.